This T cell receptor beta chain is from a study of blood T cell repertoires in COVID-19. On the study more broadly: From T cells, B-cell-depleted T cells, or PBMCs came the material, which was cDNA or gDNA.

CDR1 LNHDA and CDR2 SQIVND come from the germline V gene (reference sequence). Germline trimming cut 6 bases from V and 5 bases from J; bases unmatched to any gene: 13. The CDR3 runs 16 residues. Repertoires were generated with immunoSEQ multiplex PCR, while TCRdb's copy carries only in-frame clones and drops some. The profile shows fewer than 700,000 clones, 85% to 90% of them singletons. V is TRBV19 and J is TRBJ1-1; 9 bases map to TRBD1. Input material: peripheral blood. This TCR was sampled from a woman between 50 and 59 years old with COVID-19, enrolled during active disease. Written as DNA, the CDR3 is TGTGCCAGTAGCTCTCCCGGGACAGGGATTGGGACTGAAGCTTTCTTT. Translation: CASSSPGTGIGTEAFF.